Following are 21 T cell receptor beta chains from one sample sequenced in a study of blood T cells in healthy people across ages. A sample-barcoded 5' primer and a J-beta primer mix were used in a second PCR of roughly 6 to 11 cycles. TCRdb reprocessed the 5' RACE reads via MiXCR and lists one record per CDR3 protein. The sample contains hundreds of thousands of distinct CDR3 sequences, around 62% of which appear only once. Input material: blood. These receptors were taken from a man younger than 45 in good health.

This clonotype was observed a few times. V gene TRBV7-2 combines with J gene TRBJ2-3; tentative D call: TRBD2 (6 bases). Germline values: CDR1 SGHTA, CDR2 FQGNSA. V was pared by 5 bases and J by 1 base, with 16 bases between. The CDR3 totals 16 residues. CDR3 amino acids: CASSDRLVRRTDTQYF. CDR3 coding DNA: TGTGCCAGCAGCGATCGACTAGTTCGGCGCACAGATACGCAGTATTTT. Full variable domain (rest looked up from reference TRBV7-2 and TRBJ2-3): GAGVSQSPSNKVTEKGKDVELRCDPISGHTALYWYRQSLGQGLEFLIYFQGNSAPDKSGLPSDRFSAERTGGSVSTLTIQRTQQEDSAVYLCASSDRLVRRTDTQYFGPGTRLTVL.

V and J are TRBV18 and TRBJ2-1, with D uncertain. The CDR3 is made up of 13 amino acids. Germline V gene data show CDR1 as KGHSH and CDR2 as LQKENI. Trimming took off 1 base at V and 5 bases at J, with 6 bases between the two ends. CDR3 in DNA: TGTGCCAGCTCACCACTTGCAAACAATGAGCAGTTCTTC. Translation: CASSPLANNEQFF. Based on the CDR3 plus reference TRBV18 and TRBJ2-1, the full variable domain is NAGVMQNPRHLVRRRGQEARLRCSPMKGHSHVYWYRQLPEEGLKFMVYLQKENIIDESGMPKERFSAEFPKEGPSILRIQQVVRGDSAAYFCASSPLANNEQFFGPGTRLTVL.

This chain joins TRBV6-2 or TRBV6-3 and TRBJ2-7, with D possibly being TRBD1 or TRBD2 (5 bases each). Trimming removed 5 bases at V and 0 bases at J, with 17 bases between. Germline V gene data show CDR1 as MNHEY and CDR2 as SVGEGT. This CDR3 is 16 amino acids long. The CDR3 region has the DNA TGTGCCAGCAGTCCAAAAACCGGGACGGTCTCCTACGAGCAGTACTTC. Its translation: CASSPKTGTVSYEQYF.

The chain uses TRBV5-1 and TRBJ2-7; D may be TRBD1 (6 bases). CDR1 and CDR2 from the germline V gene are SGHRS and YFSETQ. V lost 0 bases, J lost 1 base, and 11 bases lay in between. This CDR3 spans 15 amino acids. The CDR3 DNA reads TGCGCCAGCAGCTTGGTTGGGGGCGCTTCCTACGAGCAGTACTTC. This translates into CASSLVGGASYEQYF. The full variable domain, completed using reference TRBV5-1 and TRBJ2-7, is KAGVTQTPRYLIKTRGQQVTLSCSPISGHRSVSWYQQTPGQGLQFLFEYFSETQRNKGNFPGRFSGRQFSNSRSEMNVSTLELGDSALYLCASSLVGGASYEQYFGPGTRLTVT.

The rearrangement joins TRBV20-1 to TRBJ2-7, with 8 nucleotides matching TRBD1. Germline V gene sequence: CDR1 DFQATT, CDR2 SNEGSKA (reference sequence). J was trimmed by 5 bases and V by 4 bases; bases with no gene match: 4. The CDR3 runs to 12 residues. CDR3 loop: CSAKTGAHEQYF. Here the CDR3 DNA reads TGCAGTGCTAAGACAGGGGCCCACGAGCAGTACTTC.

The J gene is TRBJ2-1, the V gene TRBV4-2; tentative D call: TRBD2 (6 bases). The CDR3 covers 14 residues. Germline V gene data show CDR1 as LGHNA and CDR2 as YNFKEQ. The ends were cut back, 0 bases at V and 13 bases at J, with 16 bases in the middle. The CDR3 loop is CASSQELFSGDQFF. CDR3 nucleotides: TGTGCCAGCAGCCAAGAGTTATTTTCGGGGGACCAGTTCTTC.

For the CDR3, the DNA is TGCGCCAGCAGCCGGAGAAAAAGCGGGAGCTCTAGCACAGATACGCAGTATTTT. It codes for CASSRRKSGSSSTDTQYF. The chain carries TRBV4-3 and TRBJ2-3; 8 bases align to TRBD2. The germline V gene has CDR1 LGHNA and CDR2 YSLEER. The length of the CDR3 is 18 residues. The trim removed 4 bases at V and 0 bases at J, leaving 12 bases unmatched.

The V and J genes are TRBV30 and TRBJ1-2; the D is unclear. The germline V gene encodes CDR1 GTSNPN and CDR2 SVGIG (reference sequence). V was cut by 4 bases and J by 7 bases, with 22 bases left in between. This CDR3 comprises 15 residues. The CDR3 DNA follows: TGTGCCTGGACCGATCGAGAGCCAAAAGCGGGTGGCTACACCTTC. The encoded protein is CAWTDREPKAGGYTF.

This clonotype was observed a few times. The junction differs from germline at one of its ends, possibly a read error. The rearrangement joins TRBV15 to TRBJ2-7, with 8 bases lining up with TRBD1. Germline V gene lookup returns CDR1 LNHNV and CDR2 YYDKDF (reference sequence). There are 17 residues in the CDR3. The CDR3, as DNA: TGTGCCACGAGCAACCCAAACGACGCAGGGGGCATCGCCGAGCAGTACTTC. It translates to CATSNPNDAGGIAEQYF.

A single count supports this clonotype. The J gene is TRBJ2-7, the V gene TRBV4-1, with D possibly matching TRBD1 (6 bases). The CDR3 loop spans 15 amino acids. Germline V gene lookup returns CDR1 MGHRA and CDR2 YSYEKL. Trimming pared 6 bases from V and 6 bases from J, leaving 21 bases between. CDR3 protein: CASSWDISDGREQYF. In DNA form, the CDR3 reads TGCGCCAGCAGTTGGGACATCTCCGACGGGCGCGAGCAGTACTTC.

This sequence joins TRBV7-2 and TRBJ2-7; possible D gene TRBD2, 5 bases. The CDR3 has 14 amino acids. Germline CDR1 SGHTA, CDR2 FQGNSA. The germline V and J ends were trimmed by 3 bases and 6 bases, with 15 bases remaining between them. CDR3 sequence (DNA): TGTGCCAGCAGCTTTCGGGGATCCTCCACCGAGCAGTACTTC. It translates to CASSFRGSSTEQYF.

The rearrangement joins TRBV10-3 to TRBJ1-1, with 11 bases aligning to TRBD1. Germline V lookup: CDR1 ENHRY, CDR2 SYGVKD. The CDR3 is made up of 14 amino acids. V was pared by 6 bases and J by 5 bases, with 5 bases of the junction left unmatched. The chain's CDR3 is CAIRGTGGITEAFF. CDR3 bases: TGTGCCATCAGGGGGACAGGGGGTATTACTGAAGCTTTCTTT.

This clonotype has more than one count but fewer than ten. As DNA, the CDR3 is TGCGCCAGCAGCCCTACAGTAGCGAAGGACAAACTGTTTTTT. Its translation: CASSPTVAKDKLFF. The V and J genes are TRBV5-1 and TRBJ1-4, with D unresolved. The germline V and J ends were trimmed by 4 bases and 11 bases, with 18 bases remaining between them. The CDR3 spans 14 residues. The germline gives CDR1 SGHRS, CDR2 YFSETQ.

The genes are TRBV6-5 and TRBJ1-2, with D maybe TRBD1 (6 bases). V dropped 1 base and J dropped 2 bases, with 11 bases sitting between them. The CDR3 has 15 residues. The germline V gene has CDR1 MNHEY and CDR2 SVGAGI. CDR3 bases: TGTGCCAGCAGTTACTTTCAGGGGTCGAACTATGGCTACACCTTC. Residues: CASSYFQGSNYGYTF.

The J gene is TRBJ2-4, the V gene TRBV4-3; TRBD1 might be the D (6 bases). The DNA matches TRBJ2-7 better at its end, which makes the J call doubtful. The CDR3 extends over 17 amino acids. Germline values: CDR1 LGHNA, CDR2 YSLEER. For the CDR3, the DNA is TGCGCCAGCAGTCCAGGCCCCGTTTCAGCAGGGGTCTACGAGCAGTACTTC. Amino acids: CASSPGPVSAGVYEQYF.

The chain links TRBV4-2 to TRBJ2-4, with TRBD2 identical over 8 bases. V trimming: 1 base; J trimming: 13 bases; junction bases outside the gene matches: 12. This CDR3 has 15 residues. CDR1 LGHNA and CDR2 YNFKEQ come from the germline V gene. CDR3 protein: CASSQGDAGGGEQYF. The CDR3, as DNA: TGTGCCAGCAGCCAAGGGGACGCGGGGGGAGGTGAGCAGTACTTC.

The chain joins TRBV4-2 to TRBJ1-2, with a tentative D call TRBD1 (5 bases). The CDR3 spans 18 residues. Trimming removed 0 bases at V and 3 bases at J, with 20 bases between. CDR1 and CDR2 (germline): LGHNA, YNFKEQ. CDR3 loop: CASSQDPRGPNGDYGYTF. CDR3 nucleotides: TGTGCCAGCAGCCAAGACCCGAGGGGACCCAACGGAGACTATGGCTACACCTTC.

The rearrangement joins TRBV20-1 to TRBJ2-5; 9 positions match TRBD1. The DNA end is more similar to TRBJ2-7, so the J call may be wrong. CDR1 is DFQATT, CDR2 SNEGSKA, per germline (reference sequence). CDR3 size: 15 residues. The DNA for the CDR3 is TGCAGTGCTGCCGCCCCCAGACAGGGGGGTGGCGAGCAGTACTTC. It specifies CSAAAPRQGGGEQYF.

The chain has TRBV7-9 and TRBJ1-4; D gene uncertain. This CDR3 region has 14 residues. Trimming took 5 bases from V and 4 from J, leaving 11 bases between them. The germline V gene encodes CDR1 SEHNR and CDR2 FQNEAQ (reference sequence). The CDR3 DNA reads TGTGCCAGCAGCCCCAGCAATAATAATGAAAAACTGTTTTTT. Translating gives CASSPSNNNEKLFF.

The chain carries TRBV30 and TRBJ1-6; D uncertain. CDR3 length equals 15 residues. V lost 2 bases and J 0 bases, leaving 8 bases between the germline ends. Germline V gives CDR1 GTSNPN, CDR2 SVGIG (reference sequence). The CDR3 sequence: CAWSRLRSYNSPLHF. CDR3 coding DNA: TGTGCCTGGAGTAGGCTGCGCTCCTATAATTCACCCCTCCACTTT. Full variable domain (rest looked up from reference TRBV30 and TRBJ1-6): SQTIHQWPATLVQPVGSPLSLECTVEGTSNPNLYWYRQAAGRGLQLLFYSVGIGQISSEVPQNLSASRPQDRQFILSSKKLLLSDSGFYLCAWSRLRSYNSPLHFGNGTRLTVT.

V is TRBV3-1 and J is TRBJ2-5; D is perhaps TRBD1 (5 bases). The V gene lost 5 bases and the J gene lost 5 bases, with 18 bases spanning the gap. CDR1 LGHDT and CDR2 YNNKEL come from the germline V gene (reference sequence). This CDR3 comprises 15 residues. The CDR3 sequence: CASSNSGLGVETQYF. For the CDR3, the DNA is TGTGCCAGCAGCAATTCGGGCCTAGGGGTGGAGACCCAGTACTTC.